The following is a T cell receptor (beta chain) sequence with its context. These data originate in a study of blood T cell repertoires in COVID-19. Clones were sequenced by immunoSEQ multiplex PCR, and TCRdb holds only the in-frame ones, with some missing. The sample lists about 300,000 clones; over 75% were seen once. Germline V gives CDR1 ENHRY, CDR2 SYGVKD. Trimming removed 6 bases from V and 5 bases from J, with 17 bases in between. The CDR3 runs 15 residues. This sequence was found in a young man who had recovered from COVID-19. The chain is built from TRBV10-3 and TRBJ1-5; perhaps TRBD1 as D (5 bases). Sequencing was carried out using PBMCs or T cells enriched from blood (not recorded which). CDR3: CAISETGGGDQPQHF. In DNA form, the CDR3 reads TGTGCCATCAGCGAAACGGGGGGGGGTGATCAGCCCCAGCATTTT.